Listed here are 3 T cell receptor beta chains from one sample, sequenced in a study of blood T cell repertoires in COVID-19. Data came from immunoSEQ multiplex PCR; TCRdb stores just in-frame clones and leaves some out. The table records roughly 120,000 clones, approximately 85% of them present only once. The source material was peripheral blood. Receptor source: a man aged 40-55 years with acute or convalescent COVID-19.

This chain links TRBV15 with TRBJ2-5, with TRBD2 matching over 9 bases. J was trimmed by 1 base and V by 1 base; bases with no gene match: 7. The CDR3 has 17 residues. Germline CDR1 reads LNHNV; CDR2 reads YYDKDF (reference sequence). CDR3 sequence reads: CATSRGGSGGLQETQYF. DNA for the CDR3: TGTGCCACCAGCAGAGGGGGTAGCGGGGGACTCCAAGAGACCCAGTACTTC.

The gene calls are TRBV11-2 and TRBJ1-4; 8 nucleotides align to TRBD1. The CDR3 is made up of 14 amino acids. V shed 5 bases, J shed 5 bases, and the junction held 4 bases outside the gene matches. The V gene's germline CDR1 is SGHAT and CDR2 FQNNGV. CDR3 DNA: TGTGCCAGCAGCCCGACAGGGGTAAATGAAAAACTGTTTTTT. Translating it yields CASSPTGVNEKLFF.

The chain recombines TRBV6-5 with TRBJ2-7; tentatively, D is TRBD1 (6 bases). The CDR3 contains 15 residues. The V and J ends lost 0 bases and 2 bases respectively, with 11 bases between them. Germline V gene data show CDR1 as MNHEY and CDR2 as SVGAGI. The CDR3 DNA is TGTGCCAGCAGTTACTCCGGGACAATACCCTACGAGCAGTACTTC. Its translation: CASSYSGTIPYEQYF.